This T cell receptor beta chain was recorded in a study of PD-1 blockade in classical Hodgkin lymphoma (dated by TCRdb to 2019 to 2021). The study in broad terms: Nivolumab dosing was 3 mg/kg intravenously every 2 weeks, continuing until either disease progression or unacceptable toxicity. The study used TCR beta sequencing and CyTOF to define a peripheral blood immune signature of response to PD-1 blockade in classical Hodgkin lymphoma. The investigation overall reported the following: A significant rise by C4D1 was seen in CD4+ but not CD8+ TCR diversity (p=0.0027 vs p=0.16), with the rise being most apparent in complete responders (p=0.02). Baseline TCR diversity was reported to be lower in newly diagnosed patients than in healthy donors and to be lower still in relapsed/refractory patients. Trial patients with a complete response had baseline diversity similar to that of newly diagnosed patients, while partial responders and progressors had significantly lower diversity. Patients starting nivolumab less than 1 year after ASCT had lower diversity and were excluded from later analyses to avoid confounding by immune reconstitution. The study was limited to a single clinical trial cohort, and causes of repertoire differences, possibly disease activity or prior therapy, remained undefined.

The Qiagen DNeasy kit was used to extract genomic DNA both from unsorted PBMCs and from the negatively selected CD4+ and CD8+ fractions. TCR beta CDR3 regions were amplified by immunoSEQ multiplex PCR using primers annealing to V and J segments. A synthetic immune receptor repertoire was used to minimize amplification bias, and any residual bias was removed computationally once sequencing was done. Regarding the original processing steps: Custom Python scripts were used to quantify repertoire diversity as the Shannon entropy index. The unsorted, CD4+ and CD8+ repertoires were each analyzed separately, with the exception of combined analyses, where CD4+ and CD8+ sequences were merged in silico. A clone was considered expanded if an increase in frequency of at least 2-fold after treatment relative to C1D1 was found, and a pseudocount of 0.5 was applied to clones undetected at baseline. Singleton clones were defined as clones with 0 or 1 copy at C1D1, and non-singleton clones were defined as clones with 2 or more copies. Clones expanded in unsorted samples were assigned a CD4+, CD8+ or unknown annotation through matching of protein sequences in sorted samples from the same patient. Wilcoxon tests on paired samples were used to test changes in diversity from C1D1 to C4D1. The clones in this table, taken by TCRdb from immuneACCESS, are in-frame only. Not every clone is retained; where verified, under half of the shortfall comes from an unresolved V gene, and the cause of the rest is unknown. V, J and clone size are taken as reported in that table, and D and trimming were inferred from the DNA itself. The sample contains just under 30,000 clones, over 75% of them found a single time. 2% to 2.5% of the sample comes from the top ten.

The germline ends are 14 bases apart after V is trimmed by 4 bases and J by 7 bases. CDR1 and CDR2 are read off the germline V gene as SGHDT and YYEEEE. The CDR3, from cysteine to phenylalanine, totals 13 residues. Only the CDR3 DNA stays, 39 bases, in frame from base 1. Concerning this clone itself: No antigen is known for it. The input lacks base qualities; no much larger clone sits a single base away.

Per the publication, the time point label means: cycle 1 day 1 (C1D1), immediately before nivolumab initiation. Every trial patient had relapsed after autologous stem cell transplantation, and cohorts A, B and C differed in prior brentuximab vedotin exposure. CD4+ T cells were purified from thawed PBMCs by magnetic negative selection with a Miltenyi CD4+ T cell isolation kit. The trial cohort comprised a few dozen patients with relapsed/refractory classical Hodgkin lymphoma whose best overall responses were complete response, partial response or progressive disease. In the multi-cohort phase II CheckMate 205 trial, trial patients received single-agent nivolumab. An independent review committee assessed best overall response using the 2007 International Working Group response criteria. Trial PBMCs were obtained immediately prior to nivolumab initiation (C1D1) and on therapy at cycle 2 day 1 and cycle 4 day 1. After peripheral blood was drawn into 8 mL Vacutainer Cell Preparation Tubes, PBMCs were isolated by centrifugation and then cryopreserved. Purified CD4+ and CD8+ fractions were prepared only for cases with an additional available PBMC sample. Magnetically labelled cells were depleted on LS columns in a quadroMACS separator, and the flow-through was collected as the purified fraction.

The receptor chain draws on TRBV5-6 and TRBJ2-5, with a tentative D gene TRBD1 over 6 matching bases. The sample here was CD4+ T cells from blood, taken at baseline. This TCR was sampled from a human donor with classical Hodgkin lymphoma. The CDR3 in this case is CASSMGQLGTQYF. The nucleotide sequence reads TGTGCCAGCAGCATGGGACAATTAGGGACCCAGTACTTC.